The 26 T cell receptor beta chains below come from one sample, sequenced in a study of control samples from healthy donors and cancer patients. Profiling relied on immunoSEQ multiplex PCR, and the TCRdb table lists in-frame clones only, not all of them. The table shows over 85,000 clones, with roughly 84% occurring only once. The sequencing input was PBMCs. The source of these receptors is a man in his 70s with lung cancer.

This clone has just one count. The DNA for the CDR3 is TGCGCCAGCAGCCAAGAGAAGGCTACTACCTACGAGCAGTACTTC. This codes for CASSQEKATTYEQYF. The chain uses TRBV4-3 and TRBJ2-7, with D uncertain. This CDR3 comprises 15 residues. CDR1 is LGHNA, CDR2 YSLEER, per germline. The V gene lost 0 bases and the J gene lost 2 bases, with 11 bases spanning the gap.

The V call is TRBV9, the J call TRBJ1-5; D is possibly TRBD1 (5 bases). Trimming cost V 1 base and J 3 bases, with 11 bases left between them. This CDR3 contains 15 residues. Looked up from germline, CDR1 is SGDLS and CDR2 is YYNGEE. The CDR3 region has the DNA TGTGCCAGCAGCGTAAACAGGACCAACAATCAGCCCCAGCATTTT. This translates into CASSVNRTNNQPQHF. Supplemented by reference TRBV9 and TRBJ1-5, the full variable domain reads DSGVTQTPKHLITATGQRVTLRCSPRSGDLSVYWYQQSLDQGLQFLIQYYNGEERAKGNILERFSAQQFPDLHSELNLSSLELGDSALYFCASSVNRTNNQPQHFGDGTRLSIL.

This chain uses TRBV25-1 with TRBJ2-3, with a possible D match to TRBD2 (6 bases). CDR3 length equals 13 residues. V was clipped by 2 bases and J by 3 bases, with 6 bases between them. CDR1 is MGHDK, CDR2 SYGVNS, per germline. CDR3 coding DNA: TGTGCCAGCAGTGAAGGAGGGACAGATACGCAGTATTTT. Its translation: CASSEGGTDTQYF.

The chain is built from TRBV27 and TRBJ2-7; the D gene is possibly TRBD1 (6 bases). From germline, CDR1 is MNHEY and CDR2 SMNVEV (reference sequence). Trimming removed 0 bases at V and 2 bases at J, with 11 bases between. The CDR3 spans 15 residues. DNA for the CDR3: TGTGCCAGCAGTTTATCGATGACAGGCACCTACGAGCAGTACTTC. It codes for CASSLSMTGTYEQYF.

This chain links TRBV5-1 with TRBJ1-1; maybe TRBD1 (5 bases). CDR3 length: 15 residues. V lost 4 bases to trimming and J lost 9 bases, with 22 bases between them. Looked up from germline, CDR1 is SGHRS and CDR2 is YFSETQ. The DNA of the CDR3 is TGCGCCAGCAGCCACGGACCGGAGACAGATCCTAAAGCTTTCTTT. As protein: CASSHGPETDPKAFF. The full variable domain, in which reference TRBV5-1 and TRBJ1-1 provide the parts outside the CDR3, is KAGVTQTPRYLIKTRGQQVTLSCSPISGHRSVSWYQQTPGQGLQFLFEYFSETQRNKGNFPGRFSGRQFSNSRSEMNVSTLELGDSALYLCASSHGPETDPKAFFGQGTRLTVV.

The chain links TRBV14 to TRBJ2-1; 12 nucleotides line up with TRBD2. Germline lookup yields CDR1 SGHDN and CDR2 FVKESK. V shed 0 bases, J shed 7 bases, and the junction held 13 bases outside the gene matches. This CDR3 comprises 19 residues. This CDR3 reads CASSQDALAGGPARNEQFF. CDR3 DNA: TGTGCCAGCAGCCAAGATGCGCTAGCGGGGGGGCCGGCCCGAAATGAGCAGTTCTTC.

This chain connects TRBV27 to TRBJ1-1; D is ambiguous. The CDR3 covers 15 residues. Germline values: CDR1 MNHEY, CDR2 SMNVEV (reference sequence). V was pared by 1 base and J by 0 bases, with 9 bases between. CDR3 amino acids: CASSLYTSLNTEAFF. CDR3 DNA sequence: TGTGCCAGCAGTTTATACACATCATTGAACACTGAAGCTTTCTTT.

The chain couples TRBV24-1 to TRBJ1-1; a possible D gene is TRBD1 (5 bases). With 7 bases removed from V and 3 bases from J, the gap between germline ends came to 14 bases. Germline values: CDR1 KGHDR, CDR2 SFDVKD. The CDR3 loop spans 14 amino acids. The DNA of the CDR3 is TGTGCCACCAGCCTCGGGGGGGGTGACACTGAAGCTTTCTTT. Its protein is CATSLGGGDTEAFF.

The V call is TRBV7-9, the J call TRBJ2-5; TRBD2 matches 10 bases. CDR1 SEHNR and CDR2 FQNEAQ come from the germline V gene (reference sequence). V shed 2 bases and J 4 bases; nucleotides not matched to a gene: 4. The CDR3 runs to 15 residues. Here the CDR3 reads CASSLTSGVGETQYF. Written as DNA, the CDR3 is TGTGCCAGCAGCTTAACTAGCGGGGTAGGAGAGACCCAGTACTTC.

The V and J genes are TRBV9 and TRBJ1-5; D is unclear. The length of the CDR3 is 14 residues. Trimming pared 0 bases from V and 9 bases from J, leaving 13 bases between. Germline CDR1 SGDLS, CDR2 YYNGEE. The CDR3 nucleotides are TGTGCCAGCAGCGTAGACCCGGAAGGTTGGCCCCAGCATTTT. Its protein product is CASSVDPEGWPQHF.

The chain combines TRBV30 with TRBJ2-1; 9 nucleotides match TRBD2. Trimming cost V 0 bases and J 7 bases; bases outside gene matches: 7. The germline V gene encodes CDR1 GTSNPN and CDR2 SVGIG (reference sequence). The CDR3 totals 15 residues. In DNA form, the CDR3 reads TGTGCCTGGAGTGTTGGCGGGGGGGCAAGAAATGAGCAGTTCTTC. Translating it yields CAWSVGGGARNEQFF.

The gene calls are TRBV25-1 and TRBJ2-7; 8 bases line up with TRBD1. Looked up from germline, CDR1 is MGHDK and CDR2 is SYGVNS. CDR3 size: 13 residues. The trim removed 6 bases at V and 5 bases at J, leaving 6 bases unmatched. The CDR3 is CASRSGTGNEQYF. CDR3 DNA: TGTGCCAGCAGATCCGGGACAGGAAACGAGCAGTACTTC.

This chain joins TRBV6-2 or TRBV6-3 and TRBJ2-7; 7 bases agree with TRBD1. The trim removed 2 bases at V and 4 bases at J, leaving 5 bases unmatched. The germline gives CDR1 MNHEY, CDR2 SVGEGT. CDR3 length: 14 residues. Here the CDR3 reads CASSYTTGQYEQYF. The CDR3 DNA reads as TGTGCCAGCAGTTACACAACGGGACAGTACGAGCAGTACTTC.

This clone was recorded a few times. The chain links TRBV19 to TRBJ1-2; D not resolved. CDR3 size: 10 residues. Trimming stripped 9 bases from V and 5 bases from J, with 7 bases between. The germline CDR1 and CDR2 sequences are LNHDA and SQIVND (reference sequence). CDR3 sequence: CASLGYGYTF. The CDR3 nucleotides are TGTGCCAGCTTAGGGTATGGCTACACCTTC.

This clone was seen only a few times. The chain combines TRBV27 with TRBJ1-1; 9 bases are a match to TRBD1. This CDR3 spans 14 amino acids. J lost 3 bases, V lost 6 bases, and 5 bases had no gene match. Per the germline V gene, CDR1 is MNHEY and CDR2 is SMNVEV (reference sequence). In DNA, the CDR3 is TGTGCCAGCAGCGTACAGGGGGCCCACACTGAAGCTTTCTTT. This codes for CASSVQGAHTEAFF.

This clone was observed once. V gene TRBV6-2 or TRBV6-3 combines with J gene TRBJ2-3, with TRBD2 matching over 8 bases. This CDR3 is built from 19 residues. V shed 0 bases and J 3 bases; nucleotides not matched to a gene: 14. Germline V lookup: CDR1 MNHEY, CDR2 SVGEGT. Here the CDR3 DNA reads TGTGCCAGCAGTTACTCGATTGAACGAGCGGGGGCCTTTACAGATACGCAGTATTTT. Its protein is CASSYSIERAGAFTDTQYF.

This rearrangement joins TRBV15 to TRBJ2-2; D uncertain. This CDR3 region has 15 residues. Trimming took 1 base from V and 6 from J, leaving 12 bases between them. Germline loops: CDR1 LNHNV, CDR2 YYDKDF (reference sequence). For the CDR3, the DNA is TGTGCCACCAGCAGAGTAGTACGCGGCGCCGGGGAGCTGTTTTTT. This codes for CATSRVVRGAGELFF.

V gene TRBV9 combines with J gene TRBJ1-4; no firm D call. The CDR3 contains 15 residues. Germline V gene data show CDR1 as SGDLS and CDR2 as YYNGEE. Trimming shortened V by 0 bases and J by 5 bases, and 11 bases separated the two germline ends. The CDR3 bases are TGTGCCAGCAGCGTAGGGTGGACGGTCAATGAAAAACTGTTTTTT. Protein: CASSVGWTVNEKLFF.

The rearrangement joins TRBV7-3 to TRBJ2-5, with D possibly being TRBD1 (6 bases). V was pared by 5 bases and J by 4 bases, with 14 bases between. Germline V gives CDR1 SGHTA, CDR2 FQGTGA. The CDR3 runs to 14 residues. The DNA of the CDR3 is TGTGCCAGCAGCCGAACAGGGACCGTAGAGACCCAGTACTTC. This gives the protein CASSRTGTVETQYF.

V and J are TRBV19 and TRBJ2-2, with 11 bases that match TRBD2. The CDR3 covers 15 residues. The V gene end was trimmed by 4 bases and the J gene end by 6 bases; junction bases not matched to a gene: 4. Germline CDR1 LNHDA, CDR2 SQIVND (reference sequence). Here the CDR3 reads CASSKLAGAAGELFF. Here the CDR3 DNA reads TGTGCCAGTAGTAAACTAGCGGGGGCCGCCGGGGAGCTGTTTTTT.

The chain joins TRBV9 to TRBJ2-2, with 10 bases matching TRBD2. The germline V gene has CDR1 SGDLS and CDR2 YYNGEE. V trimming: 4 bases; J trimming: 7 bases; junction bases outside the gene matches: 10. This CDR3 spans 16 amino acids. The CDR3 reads CASSPALAGVYGELFF. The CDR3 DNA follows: TGTGCCAGCAGCCCCGCGCTAGCGGGGGTATACGGGGAGCTGTTTTTT.

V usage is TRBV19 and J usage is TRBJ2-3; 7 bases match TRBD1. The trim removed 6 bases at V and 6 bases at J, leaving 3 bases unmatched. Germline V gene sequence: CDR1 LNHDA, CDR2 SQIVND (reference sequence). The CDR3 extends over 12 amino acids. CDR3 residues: CASSTRGDTQYF. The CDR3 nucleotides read TGTGCCAGTAGCACCAGGGGGGATACGCAGTATTTT. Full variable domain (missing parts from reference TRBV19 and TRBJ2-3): DGGITQSPKYLFRKEGQNVTLSCEQNLNHDAMYWYRQDPGQGLRLIYYSQIVNDFQKGDIAEGYSVSREKKESFPLTVTSAQKNPTAFYLCASSTRGDTQYFGPGTRLTVL.

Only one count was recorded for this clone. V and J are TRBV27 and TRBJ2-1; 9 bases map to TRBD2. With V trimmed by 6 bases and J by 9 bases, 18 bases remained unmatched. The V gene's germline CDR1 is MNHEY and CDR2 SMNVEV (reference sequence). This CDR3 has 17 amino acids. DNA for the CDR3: TGTGCCAGCAGCACCCCCCCTGGCGGGGGGGCCAGGGGTGAGCAGTTCTTC. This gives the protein CASSTPPGGGARGEQFF.

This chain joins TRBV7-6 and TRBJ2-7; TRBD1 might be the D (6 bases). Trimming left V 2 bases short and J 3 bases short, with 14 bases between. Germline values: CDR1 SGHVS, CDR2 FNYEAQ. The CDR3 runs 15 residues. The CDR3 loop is CASSLTPGDYYEQYF. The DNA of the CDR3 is TGTGCCAGCAGCTTAACTCCAGGGGATTACTACGAGCAGTACTTC.

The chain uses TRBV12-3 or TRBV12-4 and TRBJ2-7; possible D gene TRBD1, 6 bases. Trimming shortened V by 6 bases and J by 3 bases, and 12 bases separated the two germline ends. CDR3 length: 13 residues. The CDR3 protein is CASRDTGNYEQYF. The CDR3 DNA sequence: TGTGCCAGCAGGGATACAGGGAACTACGAGCAGTACTTC.

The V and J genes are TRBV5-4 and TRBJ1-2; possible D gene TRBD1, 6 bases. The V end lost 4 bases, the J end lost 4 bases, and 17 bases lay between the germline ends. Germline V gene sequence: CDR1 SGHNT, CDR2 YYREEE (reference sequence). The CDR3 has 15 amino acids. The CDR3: CASSPGQSDLYGYTF. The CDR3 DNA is TGTGCCAGCAGCCCGGGACAATCTGACCTCTATGGCTACACCTTC.